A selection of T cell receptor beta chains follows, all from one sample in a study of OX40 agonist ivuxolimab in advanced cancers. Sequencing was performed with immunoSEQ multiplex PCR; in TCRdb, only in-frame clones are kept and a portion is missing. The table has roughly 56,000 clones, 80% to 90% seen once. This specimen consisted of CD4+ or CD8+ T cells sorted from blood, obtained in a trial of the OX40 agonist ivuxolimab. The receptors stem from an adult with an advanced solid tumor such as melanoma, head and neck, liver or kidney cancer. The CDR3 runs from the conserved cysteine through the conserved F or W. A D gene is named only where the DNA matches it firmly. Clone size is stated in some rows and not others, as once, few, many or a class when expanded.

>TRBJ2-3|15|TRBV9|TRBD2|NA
CASSVASGATDTQYF
TGTGCCAGCAGCGTAGCTAGCGGGGCTACAGATACGCAGTATTTT
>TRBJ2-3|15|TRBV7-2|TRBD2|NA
CASTASGGPTDTQYF
TGTGCCAGCACCGCTAGCGGGGGCCCCACAGATACGCAGTATTTT
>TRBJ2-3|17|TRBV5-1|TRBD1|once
CASSLAGVAGGAYTQYF
TGCGCCAGCAGCTTGGCCGGTGTGGCAGGGGGCGCGTATACGCAGTATTTT
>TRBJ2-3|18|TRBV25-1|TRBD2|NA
CASIGDTSGIKGTDTQYF
TGTGCCAGCATCGGGGACACTAGCGGAATAAAGGGGACAGATACGCAGTATTTT
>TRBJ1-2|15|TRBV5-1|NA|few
CASSLGGRRNYGYTF
TGCGCCAGCAGCTTGGGGGGGCGGAGGAACTATGGCTACACCTTC
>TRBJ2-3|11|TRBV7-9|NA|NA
CATTSTDTQYF
TGTGCCACCACCAGCACAGATACGCAGTATTTT
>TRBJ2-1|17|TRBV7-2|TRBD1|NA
CASSLVGTGATYNEQFF
TGTGCCAGCAGCTTAGTGGGGACAGGGGCTACCTACAATGAGCAGTTCTTC
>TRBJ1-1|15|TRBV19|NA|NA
CASSRIPGLNTEAFF
TGTGCCAGTAGTAGGATTCCGGGCCTGAACACTGAAGCTTTCTTT
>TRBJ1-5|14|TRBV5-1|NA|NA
CASREGSGNQPQHF
TGCGCCAGCAGGGAGGGGTCGGGCAATCAGCCCCAGCATTTT
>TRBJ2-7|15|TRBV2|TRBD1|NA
CASSSFVTGTYEQYF
TGTGCCAGCAGTAGTTTTGTGACAGGGACCTACGAGCAGTACTTC
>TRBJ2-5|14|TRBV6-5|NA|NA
CASSFRLSQETQYF
TGTGCCAGCAGTTTCCGGCTCTCACAAGAGACCCAGTACTTC
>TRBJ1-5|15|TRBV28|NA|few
CASRRTVGDNQPQHF
TGTGCCAGCAGAAGGACAGTGGGGGACAATCAGCCCCAGCATTTT
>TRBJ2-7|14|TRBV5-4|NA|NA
CASSTMYDRSEQYF
TGTGCCAGCAGCACTATGTATGATAGGAGCGAGCAGTACTTC
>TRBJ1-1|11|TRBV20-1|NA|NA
CSARGGGPAFF
TGCAGTGCTAGAGGAGGGGGGCCGGCTTTCTTT
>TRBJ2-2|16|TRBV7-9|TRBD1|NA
CASSARQGAVSGELFF
TGTGCCAGCAGCGCCAGACAGGGGGCGGTCTCCGGGGAGCTGTTTTTT
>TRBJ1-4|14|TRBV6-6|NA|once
CASSYSWQVEKLFF
TGTGCCAGCAGTTACTCGTGGCAGGTGGAAAAACTGTTTTTT
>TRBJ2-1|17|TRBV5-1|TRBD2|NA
CASSLGTGLAVYNEQFF
TGCGCCAGCAGCCTCGGAACGGGACTAGCGGTATACAATGAGCAGTTCTTC
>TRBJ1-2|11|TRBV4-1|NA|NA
CASSQQGGYTF
TGCGCCAGCAGCCAGCAGGGGGGCTACACCTTC
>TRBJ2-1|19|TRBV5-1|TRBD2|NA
CASSLVGRTREGGYNEQFF
TGCGCCAGCAGCTTGGTTGGTCGGACACGGGAGGGCGGCTACAATGAGCAGTTCTTC
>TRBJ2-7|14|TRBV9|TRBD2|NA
CASSVQTSGYEQYF
TGTGCCAGCAGCGTACAGACTAGCGGCTACGAGCAGTACTTC
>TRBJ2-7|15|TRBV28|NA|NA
CASSLLGSSSYEQYF
TGTGCCAGCAGTTTACTAGGCTCGAGCTCCTACGAGCAGTACTTC
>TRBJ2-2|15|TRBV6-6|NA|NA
CASSPDSANTGELFF
TGTGCCAGCAGCCCAGACAGCGCGAACACCGGGGAGCTGTTTTTT
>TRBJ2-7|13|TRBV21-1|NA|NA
CASTKQPSYEQYF
TGTGCCAGCACCAAACAGCCTTCCTACGAGCAGTACTTC
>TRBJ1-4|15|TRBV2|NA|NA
CASSVGGLGNEKLFF
TGTGCCAGCAGCGTAGGGGGACTCGGTAATGAAAAACTGTTTTTT
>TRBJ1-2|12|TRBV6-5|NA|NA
CASSYGVHGYTF
TGTGCCAGCAGTTACGGGGTGCATGGCTACACCTTC
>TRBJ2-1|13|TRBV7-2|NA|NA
CASKSSSYNEQFF
TGTGCCAGCAAATCTAGCTCCTACAATGAGCAGTTCTTC
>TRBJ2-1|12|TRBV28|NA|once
CASSSSRNEQFF
TGTGCCAGCAGTTCATCCAGGAATGAGCAGTTCTTC
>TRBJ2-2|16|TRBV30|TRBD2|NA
CAWSRGLAGAIGELFF
TGTGCCTGGAGCCGCGGGCTAGCGGGAGCCATCGGGGAGCTGTTTTTT
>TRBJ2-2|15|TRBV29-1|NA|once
CSASIWGKDTGELFF
TGCAGCGCATCAATATGGGGGAAGGACACCGGGGAGCTGTTTTTT
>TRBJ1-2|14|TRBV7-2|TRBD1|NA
CASSSGTGGNGYTF
TGTGCCAGCAGCTCGGGGACAGGGGGGAATGGCTACACCTTC
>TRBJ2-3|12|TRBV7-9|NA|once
CASSPEGDTQYF
TGTGCCAGCAGCCCTGAAGGGGATACGCAGTATTTT
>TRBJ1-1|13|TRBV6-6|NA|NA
CASTPRGNTEAFF
TGTGCCAGCACTCCAAGGGGGAACACTGAAGCTTTCTTT
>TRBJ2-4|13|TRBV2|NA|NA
CASSEERGRFVYF
TGTGCCAGCAGTGAGGAAAGGGGACGTTTTGTTTACTTC
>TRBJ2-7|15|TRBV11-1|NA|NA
CASSSQGPSSYEQYF
TGTGCCAGCAGCTCCCAGGGCCCTAGCTCCTACGAGCAGTACTTC
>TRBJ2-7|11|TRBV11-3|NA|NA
CASSSGYEQYF
TGTGCCAGCAGCTCCGGCTACGAGCAGTACTTC
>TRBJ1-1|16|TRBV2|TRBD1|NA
CASSEAGQGMNTEAFF
TGTGCCAGCAGTGAAGCGGGACAGGGTATGAACACTGAAGCTTTCTTT
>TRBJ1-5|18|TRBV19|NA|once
CASSIAPEGVGGNQPQHF
TGTGCCAGTAGTATAGCCCCTGAGGGGGTAGGGGGGAATCAGCCCCAGCATTTT
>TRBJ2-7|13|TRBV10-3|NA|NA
CAISEAGPREQYF
TGTGCCATCAGTGAGGCGGGCCCCCGAGAGCAGTACTTC
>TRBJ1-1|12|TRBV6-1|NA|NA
CASSYENTEAFF
TGTGCCAGCAGTTATGAGAACACTGAAGCTTTCTTT